This T cell receptor (beta chain) stems from a study of T cell repertoires in cytomegalovirus infection. Across the study: TCR beta signatures that were public indicated CMV infection and matching HLA type. Study-wide results and caveats: HLA-C-restricted CMV clonotypes gave the most frequent clonotype in two of eight donors. Public TCR beta family frequency separated CMV-and-HLA carriers, including in an independent cohort.

A remark on this clonotype: The antigen remains undetermined.

Via MiXCR, TCRdb re-called the reads, giving one row per CDR3 protein. This sample has about 260,000 distinct CDR3 sequences; roughly an eighth occur once, and the top ten carry roughly 8.7%. The sample comprised PBMCs. The TCR was taken from a human donor in good health (CMV status not recorded). Some clones in this sample may be carry-over from other donors' samples.

The CDR3 spells CASSADRGRNYGYTF. CDR3 in DNA: TGTGCCAGCAGCGCAGACAGGGGTCGAAACTATGGCTACACCTTC. The J gene is TRBJ1-2, the V gene TRBV5-5, with 8 bases fitting TRBD1. The CDR3 is made up of 15 amino acids. With V trimmed by 4 bases and J by 2 bases, 7 bases remained unmatched. CDR1 is SGHKS and CDR2 is YYEKEE in the germline V gene (reference sequence).